This T cell receptor beta chain appears in the sequencing data of a study of shared clonotypes between healthy human individuals. Study at large: Donors had three CD4 naive, three CD4 memory, two CD8 naive and one CD8 memory plate apiece. Study-level points and caveats: Sampling involved blood alone; tissue repertoires likely differ.

Germline V gives CDR1 MNHNY, CDR2 SVGAGI (reference sequence). The CDR3 length is 13 residues. Trimming took off 7 bases at V and 2 bases at J, with 11 bases between the two ends. With regard to this clone: Its antigen is as yet unknown.

The data were produced by immunoSEQ multiplex PCR, yet TCRdb's version contains in-frame clones alone and is incomplete. The repertoire holds about 2.2 million clones, with 93% as singletons. Naive CD8 populations comprised CD45RO-negative cells positively selected for CCR7, excluding terminally differentiated effector memory CD45RA+ cells. The receptor was derived from a man aged 18-30 years in good health. Some clones in this sample may be carry-over from other donors' samples. Sequenced sample: naive CD8+ T cells from PBMCs. The chain combines TRBV6-6 with TRBJ1-1; maybe TRBD1 (5 bases). CDR3 protein: CASKVQVNTEAFF. The CDR3 DNA sequence: TGTGCCAGCAAGGTACAGGTCAACACTGAAGCTTTCTTT.